This TCR beta chain was documented in a study of T cells of healthy individuals. MiXCR, run by TCRdb on the 5' RACE reads, gives a single entry per CDR3 protein. The repertoire holds about 96,000 distinct CDR3 sequences, 17% seen once, with 6% to 8% in the top ten. This clonotype was detected many times. In germline, CDR1 is DFQATT, CDR2 SNEGSKA (reference sequence). Trimming removed 8 bases at V and 2 bases at J, with 22 bases between. The CDR3 sequence is 16 residues long. This receptor was taken from a human donor in good health. The chain has TRBV20-1 and TRBJ2-1, with D perhaps TRBD1 (7 bases). CDR3 sequence reads: CSPPDREVAAYNEQFF. DNA for the CDR3: TGCAGTCCACCCGACAGGGAGGTTGCTGCCTACAATGAGCAGTTCTTC.